One T cell receptor (beta chain) is described in this entry. The antigen remains undetermined. V trimming: 1 base; J trimming: 7 bases; junction bases outside the gene matches: 6. CDR1 is KGHSH, CDR2 LQKENI, per germline. The CDR3 is made up of 15 amino acids. This table comes from immunoSEQ multiplex PCR, and its TCRdb copy is limited to in-frame clones, with some not included. The sample contains about 12,000 clones, 84% of which appear only once. The data are from a study of tumor-infiltrating lymphocytes in localized non-small cell lung cancer. Study summary: Resected tumor was paired with non-adjacent uninvolved lung from the same patient. Whole-study findings and limits: Available tissue quantity limited TCR sequencing to a patient subset. Higher tumor T cell infiltration than in uninvolved lung was supported by TCRbeta sequencing.

This receptor was obtained from a human donor with non-small cell lung cancer. Sequencing input: lung tumor tissue. This chain connects TRBV18 to TRBJ2-1, with 8 bases lining up with TRBD2. In DNA form, the CDR3 reads TGTGCCAGCTCACCACGGGCGGGAGGATCAAATGAGCAGTTCTTC. This translates into CASSPRAGGSNEQFF.